The clone carrying this T cell receptor (beta chain) turned up a few times. What it binds is not known. The CDR3 covers 13 residues. V shed 1 base and J shed 6 bases, with 9 bases lying between them. Looked up from germline, CDR1 is SSHAT and CDR2 is FNYEAQ (reference sequence). A sample-barcoded 5' primer and a J-beta primer mix were used in a second PCR of about 7 to 11 cycles. TCRdb re-called the 5' RACE reads with MiXCR, one entry per CDR3 protein. Of about 560,000 distinct CDR3 sequences listed, about 29% are singletons. This record comes from a study of blood T cells in healthy people across ages. Broader study findings: Any conclusive comparison of naive versus antigen-experienced cells was prevented by using unsorted PBMCs.

The sample was also linked to a second study, of T cells of mothers and their children. That source notes: The study found thymic selection shapes TCR recombination output similarly in related and unrelated pairs.

This TCR was sampled from a boy aged 2 to 9 in good health. Sequencing input: blood. The chain employs TRBV7-7 and TRBJ2-5; perhaps TRBD1 as D (6 bases). CDR3 amino acids: CASSLGRDKTQYF. CDR3 DNA: TGTGCCAGCAGCTTAGGCAGGGACAAGACCCAGTACTTC.